This T cell receptor (beta chain) appears in the sequencing data of a study of T cell repertoires in cytomegalovirus infection (dated by TCRdb to about 2019). About the investigation overall: Alongside well-studied HLA-B-restricted epitopes, the peptide stimulations were aimed at recently identified HLA-C-restricted CMV epitopes, whose presentation resists viral immunomodulation. Donor HLA type was relevant to the analysis, because carriage of CMV infection together with the matching HLA type was indicated by public TCR beta signatures.

Sequencing used an Illumina HiSeq 1500. TCRdb reworked the public reads: Q25 trimming with fastp, MiXCR clone assembly, productive beta chains retained. Rows are unified per CDR3 protein, each entry keeping the most common DNA and genes. The sample contains about 900,000 distinct CDR3 sequences, 31% of them found a single time. Over 12% of the sample is in the top ten clones. This clonotype was seen a single time. The clone's antigen remains unknown. Base qualities were left out, and no much larger clone turns up one base away. A single read counts as weak evidence. Results and caveats for the whole study, not just this receptor: The ex vivo response was dominated by HLA-C-restricted CMV-specific TCR beta clonotypes, and the single most frequent clonotype in two of eight donors was supplied by these HLA-C-restricted clonotypes. In both this cohort and an independent cohort of several hundred donors, the cumulative frequency of public TCR beta family members distinguished carriers of CMV infection plus the relevant HLA type.

Per the publication, the treatment or condition label means: in vitro stimulation with specific CMV peptide epitopes to enrich CMV-specific T cells. CDR1 and CDR2, looked up from the germline V gene, are ENHRY and SYGVKD. The CDR3 contains 14 residues, cysteine and phenylalanine counted. Only the CDR3 region is kept as DNA, spanning 42 bases read in frame from base 1. V lost 6 bases and J lost 2 bases; the stretch between them is 13 bases long. The V and J segments used are TRBV10-3 and TRBJ2-5, with the D gene tentatively TRBD1 or TRBD2, based on 5 matching bases in each. The receptor was derived from a human donor in good health (CMV status not recorded). Some clones in this sample may be carry-over from other donors' samples. Sequences were derived from cultured CD8+ T cells from PBMCs, sampled from culture after CMV antigen stimulation. The DNA reads TGTGCCATCAGGCCCCGAGGGGAGCAAGAGACCCAGTACTTC. Translated, it reads CAIRPRGEQETQYF.